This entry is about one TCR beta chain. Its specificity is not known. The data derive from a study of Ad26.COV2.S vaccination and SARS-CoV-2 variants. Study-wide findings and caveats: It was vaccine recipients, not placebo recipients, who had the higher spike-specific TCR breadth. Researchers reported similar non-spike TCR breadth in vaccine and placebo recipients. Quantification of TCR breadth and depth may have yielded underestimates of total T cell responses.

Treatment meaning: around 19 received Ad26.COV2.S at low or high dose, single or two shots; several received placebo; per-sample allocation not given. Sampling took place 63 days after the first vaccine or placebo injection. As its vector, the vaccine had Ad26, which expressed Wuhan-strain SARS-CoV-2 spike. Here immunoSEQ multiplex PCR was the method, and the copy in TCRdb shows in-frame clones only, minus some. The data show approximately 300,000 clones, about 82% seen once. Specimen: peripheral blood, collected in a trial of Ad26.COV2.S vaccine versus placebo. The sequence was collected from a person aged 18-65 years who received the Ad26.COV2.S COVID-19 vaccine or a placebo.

CDR3 amino acids: CAWSVAGLGNTIYF. The CDR3 nucleotides read TGTGCCTGGAGTGTGGCGGGGCTCGGAAACACCATATATTTT. This sequence joins TRBV30 and TRBJ1-3, with D perhaps TRBD1 (5 bases). This CDR3 region has 14 residues. Trimming pared 0 bases from V and 4 bases from J, leaving 10 bases between. The germline V gene has CDR1 GTSNPN and CDR2 SVGIG (reference sequence).